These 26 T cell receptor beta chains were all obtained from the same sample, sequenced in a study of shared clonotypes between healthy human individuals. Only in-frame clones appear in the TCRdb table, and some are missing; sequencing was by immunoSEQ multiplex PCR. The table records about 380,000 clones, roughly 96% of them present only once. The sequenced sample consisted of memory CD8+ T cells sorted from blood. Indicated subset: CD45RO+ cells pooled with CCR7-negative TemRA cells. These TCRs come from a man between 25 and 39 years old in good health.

In nucleotides, the CDR3 is TGTGCCAGCAGTTTGGGGAGGGGGACCTGGGGCGAGCAGTACTTC. Amino acid sequence: CASSLGRGTWGEQYF. The chain links TRBV28 to TRBJ2-7; tentative D call: TRBD2 (7 bases). V was pared by 3 bases and J by 6 bases, with 18 bases between. The CDR3 runs to 15 residues. Germline CDR1 MDHEN, CDR2 SYDVKM.

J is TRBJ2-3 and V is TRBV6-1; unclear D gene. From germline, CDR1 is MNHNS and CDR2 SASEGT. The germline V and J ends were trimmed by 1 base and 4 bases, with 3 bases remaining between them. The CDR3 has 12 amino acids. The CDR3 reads CASSEVADTQYF. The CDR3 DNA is TGTGCCAGCAGTGAAGTAGCAGATACGCAGTATTTT.

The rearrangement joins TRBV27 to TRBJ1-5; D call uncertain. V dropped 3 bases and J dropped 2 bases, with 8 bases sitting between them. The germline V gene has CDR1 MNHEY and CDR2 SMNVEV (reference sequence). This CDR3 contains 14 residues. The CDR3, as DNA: TGTGCCAGCAGTTTGCGGGGTGGCAATCAGCCCCAGCATTTT. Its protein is CASSLRGGNQPQHF.

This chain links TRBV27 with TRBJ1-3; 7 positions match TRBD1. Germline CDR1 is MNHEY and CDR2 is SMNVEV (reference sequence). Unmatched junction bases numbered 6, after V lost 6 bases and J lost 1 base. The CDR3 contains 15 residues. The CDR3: CASRAGTASGNTIYF. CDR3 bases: TGTGCCAGCAGAGCTGGGACAGCTTCTGGAAACACCATATATTTT.

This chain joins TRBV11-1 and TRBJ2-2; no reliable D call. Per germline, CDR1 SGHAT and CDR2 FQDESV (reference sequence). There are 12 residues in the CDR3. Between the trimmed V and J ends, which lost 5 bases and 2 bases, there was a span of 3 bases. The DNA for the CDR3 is TGTGCCAGCAGCATCAACACCGGGGAGCTGTTTTTT. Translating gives CASSINTGELFF. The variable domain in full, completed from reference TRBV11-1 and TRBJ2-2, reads EAEVAQSPRYKITEKSQAVAFWCDPISGHATLYWYRQILGQGPELLVQFQDESVVDDSQLPKDRFSAERLKGVDSTLKIQPAELGDSAMYLCASSINTGELFFGEGSRLTVL.

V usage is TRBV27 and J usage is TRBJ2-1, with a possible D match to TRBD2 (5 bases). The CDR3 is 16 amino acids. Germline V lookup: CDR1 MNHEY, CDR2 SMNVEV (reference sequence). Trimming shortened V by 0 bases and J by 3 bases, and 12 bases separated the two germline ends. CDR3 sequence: CASSLSIALGYNEQFF. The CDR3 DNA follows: TGTGCCAGCAGTTTATCTATAGCGCTCGGCTACAATGAGCAGTTCTTC.

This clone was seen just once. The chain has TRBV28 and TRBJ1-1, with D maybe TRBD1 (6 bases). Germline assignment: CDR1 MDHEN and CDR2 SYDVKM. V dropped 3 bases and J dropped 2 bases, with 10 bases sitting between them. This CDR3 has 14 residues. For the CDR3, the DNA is TGTGCCAGCAGTTTTCTGGGGGGCAACACTGAAGCTTTCTTT. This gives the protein CASSFLGGNTEAFF.

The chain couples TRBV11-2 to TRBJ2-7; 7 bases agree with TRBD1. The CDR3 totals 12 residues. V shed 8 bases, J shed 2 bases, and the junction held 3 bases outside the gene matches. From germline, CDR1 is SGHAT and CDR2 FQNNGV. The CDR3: CASGTVAYEQYF. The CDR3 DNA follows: TGTGCCAGCGGGACAGTTGCCTACGAGCAGTACTTC.

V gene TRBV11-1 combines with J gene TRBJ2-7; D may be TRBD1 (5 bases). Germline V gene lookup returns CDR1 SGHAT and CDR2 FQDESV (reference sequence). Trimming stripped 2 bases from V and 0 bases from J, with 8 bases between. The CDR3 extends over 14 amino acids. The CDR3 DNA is TGTGCCAGCAGCTTAACCGACAGCTCCTACGAGCAGTACTTC. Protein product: CASSLTDSSYEQYF.

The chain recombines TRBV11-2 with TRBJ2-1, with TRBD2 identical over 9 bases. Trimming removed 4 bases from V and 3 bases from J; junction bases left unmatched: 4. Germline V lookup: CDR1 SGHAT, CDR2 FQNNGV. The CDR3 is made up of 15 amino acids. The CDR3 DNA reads TGTGCCAGCAGCTCCGGGACTAGCATCTACAATGAGCAGTTCTTC. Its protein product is CASSSGTSIYNEQFF.

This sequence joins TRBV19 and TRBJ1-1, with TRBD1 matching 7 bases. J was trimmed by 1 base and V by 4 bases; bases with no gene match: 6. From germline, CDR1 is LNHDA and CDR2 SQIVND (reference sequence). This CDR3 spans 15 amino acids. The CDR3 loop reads CASSTLRTGNTEAFF. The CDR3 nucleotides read TGTGCCAGTAGTACCCTTCGGACAGGGAACACTGAAGCTTTCTTT.

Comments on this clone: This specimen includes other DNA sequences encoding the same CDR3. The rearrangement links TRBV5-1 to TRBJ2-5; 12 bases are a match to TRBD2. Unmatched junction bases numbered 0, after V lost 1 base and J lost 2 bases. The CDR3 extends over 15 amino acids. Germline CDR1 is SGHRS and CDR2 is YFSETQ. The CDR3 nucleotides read TGCGCCAGCAGCTTGCTAGCGGGAGGGCAAGAGACCCAGTACTTC. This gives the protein CASSLLAGGQETQYF.

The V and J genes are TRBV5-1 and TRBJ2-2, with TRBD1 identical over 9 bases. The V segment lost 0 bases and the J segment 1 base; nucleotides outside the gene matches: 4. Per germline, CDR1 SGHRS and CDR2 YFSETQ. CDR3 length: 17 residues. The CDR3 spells CASSLEAGQGNTGELFF. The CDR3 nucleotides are TGCGCCAGCAGCTTGGAGGCGGGACAGGGGAACACCGGGGAGCTGTTTTTT.

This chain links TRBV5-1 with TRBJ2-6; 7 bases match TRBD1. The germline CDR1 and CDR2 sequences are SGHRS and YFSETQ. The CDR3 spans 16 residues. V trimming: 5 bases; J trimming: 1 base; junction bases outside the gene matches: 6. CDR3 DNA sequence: TGCGCCAGCAGTCCAGGGGGTGGATCTGGGGCCAACGTCCTGACTTTC. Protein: CASSPGGGSGANVLTF.

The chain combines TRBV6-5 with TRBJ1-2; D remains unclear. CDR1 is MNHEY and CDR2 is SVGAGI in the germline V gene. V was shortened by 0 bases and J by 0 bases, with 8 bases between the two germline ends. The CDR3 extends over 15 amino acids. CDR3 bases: TGTGCCAGCAGTTACTCCACGGGGTCTAACTATGGCTACACCTTC. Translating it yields CASSYSTGSNYGYTF.

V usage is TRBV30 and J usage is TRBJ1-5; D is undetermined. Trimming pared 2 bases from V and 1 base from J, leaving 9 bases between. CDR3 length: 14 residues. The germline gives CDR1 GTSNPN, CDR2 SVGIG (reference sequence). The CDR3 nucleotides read TGTGCCTGGAGTACGGGAGGCAGCAATCAGCCCCAGCATTTT. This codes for CAWSTGGSNQPQHF.

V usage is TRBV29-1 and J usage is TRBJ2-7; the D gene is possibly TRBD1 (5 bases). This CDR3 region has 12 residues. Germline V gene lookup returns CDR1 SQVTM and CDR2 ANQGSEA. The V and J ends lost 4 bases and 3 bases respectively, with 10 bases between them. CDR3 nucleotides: TGCAGCGTTGCCCTAGACAGCTACGAGCAGTACTTC. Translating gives CSVALDSYEQYF.

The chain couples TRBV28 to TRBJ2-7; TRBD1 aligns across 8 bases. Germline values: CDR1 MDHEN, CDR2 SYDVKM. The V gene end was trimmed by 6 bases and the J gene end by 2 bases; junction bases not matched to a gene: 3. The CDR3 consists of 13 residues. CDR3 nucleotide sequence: TGTGCCAGCAGCACGGACAGGGCCTACGAGCAGTACTTC. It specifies CASSTDRAYEQYF. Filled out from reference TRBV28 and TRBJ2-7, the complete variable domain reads DVKVTQSSRYLVKRTGEKVFLECVQDMDHENMFWYRQDPGLGLRLIYFSYDVKMKEKGDIPEGYSVSREKKERFSLILESASTNQTSMYLCASSTDRAYEQYFGPGTRLTVT.

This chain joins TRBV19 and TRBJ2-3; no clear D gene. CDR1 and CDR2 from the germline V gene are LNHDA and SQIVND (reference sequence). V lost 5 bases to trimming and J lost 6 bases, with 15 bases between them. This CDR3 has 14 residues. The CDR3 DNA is TGTGCCAGTAGTGTAAATCGACTCCGGGATACGCAGTATTTT. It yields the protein CASSVNRLRDTQYF.

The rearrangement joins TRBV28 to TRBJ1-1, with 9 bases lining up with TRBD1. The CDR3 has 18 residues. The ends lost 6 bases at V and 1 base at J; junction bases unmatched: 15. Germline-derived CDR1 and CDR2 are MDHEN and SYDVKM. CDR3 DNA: TGTGCCAGCAGAACGGACAGGGGTTTCTGGGCATCGAACACTGAAGCTTTCTTT. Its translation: CASRTDRGFWASNTEAFF.

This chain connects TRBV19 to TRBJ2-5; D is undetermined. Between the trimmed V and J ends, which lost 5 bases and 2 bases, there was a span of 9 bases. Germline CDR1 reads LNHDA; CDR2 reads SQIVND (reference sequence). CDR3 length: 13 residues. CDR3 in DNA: TGTGCCAGTAGTTTGGCGGTTCAAGAGACCCAGTACTTC. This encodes CASSLAVQETQYF.

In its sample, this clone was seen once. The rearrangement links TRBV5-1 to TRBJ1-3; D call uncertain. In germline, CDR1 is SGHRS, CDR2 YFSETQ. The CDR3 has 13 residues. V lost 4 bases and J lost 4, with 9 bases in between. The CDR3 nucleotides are TGCGCCAGCAGCACGGCGCCAGGAAACACCATATATTTT. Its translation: CASSTAPGNTIYF.

CDR3 DNA: TGTGCCAGCAGTCGGACAGCTACCTATGGCTACACCTTC. Protein sequence: CASSRTATYGYTF. The genes are TRBV28 and TRBJ1-2; TRBD1 is a possible D gene (6 bases). Trimming removed 5 bases at V and 4 bases at J, with 11 bases between. The CDR3 runs to 13 residues. Per the germline V gene, CDR1 is MDHEN and CDR2 is SYDVKM.

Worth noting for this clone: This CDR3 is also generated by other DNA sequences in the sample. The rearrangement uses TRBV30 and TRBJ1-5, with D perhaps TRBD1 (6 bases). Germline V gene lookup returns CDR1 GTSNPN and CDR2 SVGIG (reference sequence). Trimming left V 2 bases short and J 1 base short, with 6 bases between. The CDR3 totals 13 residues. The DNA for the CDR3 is TGTGCCTGGAGTAGGGGGAGCAATCAGCCCCAGCATTTT. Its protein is CAWSRGSNQPQHF. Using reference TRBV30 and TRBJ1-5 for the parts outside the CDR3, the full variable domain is SQTIHQWPATLVQPVGSPLSLECTVEGTSNPNLYWYRQAAGRGLQLLFYSVGIGQISSEVPQNLSASRPQDRQFILSSKKLLLSDSGFYLCAWSRGSNQPQHFGDGTRLSIL.

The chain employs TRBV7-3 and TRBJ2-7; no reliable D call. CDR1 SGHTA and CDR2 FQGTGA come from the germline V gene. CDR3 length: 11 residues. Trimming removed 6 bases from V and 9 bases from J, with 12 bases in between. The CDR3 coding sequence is TGTGCCAGCAGTCCTCTACGAGGGCAGTACTTC. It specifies CASSPLRGQYF.

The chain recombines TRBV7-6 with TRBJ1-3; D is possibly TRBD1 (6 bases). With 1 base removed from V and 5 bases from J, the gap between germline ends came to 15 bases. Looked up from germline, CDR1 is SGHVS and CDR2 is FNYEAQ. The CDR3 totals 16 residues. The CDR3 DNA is TGTGCCAGCAGCTTAGAACCGGGACAAAGACGAAACACCATATATTTT. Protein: CASSLEPGQRRNTIYF.